The 16 T cell receptor beta chains below were found in one sample sequenced in a study of human T cells and chemical hapten exposure. As to time point: patch test 2, 6 weeks after DPC sensitization. The treatment was: therapeutic diphenylcyclopropenone sensitization with weekly scalp DPC. Each CDR3 protein is one row after TCRdb ran MiXCR on the RACE reads. The repertoire has about 69,000 distinct CDR3 sequences, approximately 10% of them found once; the top ten carry around 6.8%. Source: whole blood, taken in connection with sensitization to the hapten diphenylcyclopropenone (DPC). The receptors shown here come from a woman in her fifties or sixties with alopecia areata. Some clones in this sample may be carry-over from other donors' samples.

This clonotype was detected only a few times. The chain combines TRBV20-1 with TRBJ2-3; 10 bases match TRBD2. The V segment lost 6 bases and the J segment 3 bases; nucleotides outside the gene matches: 3. Germline V gene data show CDR1 as DFQATT and CDR2 as SNEGSKA (reference sequence). The CDR3 spans 13 residues. The DNA for the CDR3 is TGCAGTGCCCTAGCGGGAGTAACAGATACGCAGTATTTT. It translates to CSALAGVTDTQYF.

This clonotype has at least ten counts. This chain uses TRBV15 with TRBJ2-7; TRBD1 aligns across 7 bases. Germline CDR1 LNHNV, CDR2 YYDKDF (reference sequence). The CDR3 extends over 16 amino acids. V was clipped by 0 bases and J by 3 bases; unmatched bases: 8. CDR3 nucleotides: TGTGCCACCAGCAGAGAAGAATCCGGGACAGACTACGAGCAGTACTTC. Its translation: CATSREESGTDYEQYF.

This rearrangement joins TRBV29-1 to TRBJ2-1; 9 nucleotides line up with TRBD2. Germline V gives CDR1 SQVTM, CDR2 ANQGSEA. The CDR3 runs to 15 residues. J was trimmed by 8 bases and V by 3 bases; bases with no gene match: 11. The CDR3 bases are TGCAGCGTTGATCTAGCGCGGGAGGGCCGCGATGAGCAGTTCTTC. Protein: CSVDLAREGRDEQFF.

This clonotype appeared a few times. The rearrangement links TRBV7-2 to TRBJ2-1; possibly TRBD1 or TRBD2 for D (5 bases each). CDR1 is SGHTA and CDR2 is FQGNSA in the germline V gene. CDR3 length: 14 amino acids. Deletions cut 1 base from V and 9 bases from J, with 13 bases between. The CDR3 spells CASSLDRGSSEQFF. CDR3 sequence (DNA): TGTGCCAGCAGCTTAGACCGGGGCTCGAGTGAGCAGTTCTTC.

At least ten counts were recorded for this clonotype. The V and J genes are TRBV20-1 and TRBJ2-1, with 10 bases matching TRBD2. Germline trimming cut 5 bases from V and 7 bases from J; bases unmatched to any gene: 5. Looked up from germline, CDR1 is DFQATT and CDR2 is SNEGSKA (reference sequence). CDR3 length: 13 amino acids. The CDR3 bases are TGCAGTGCTGAACTAGCGGGATGGAATGAGCAGTTCTTC. Amino acid sequence: CSAELAGWNEQFF.

This clonotype was recorded at least ten times. This sequence joins TRBV4-1 and TRBJ1-1; TRBD1 aligns across 9 bases. There are 14 residues in the CDR3. J lost 6 bases, V lost 3 bases, and 5 bases had no gene match. Germline V gene lookup returns CDR1 MGHRA and CDR2 YSYEKL. DNA for the CDR3: TGCGCCAGCAGCCAGCCGGGACAGGGCCCTGAAGCTTTCTTT. Its protein is CASSQPGQGPEAFF.

The table lists this clonotype with many counts. This chain links TRBV11-2 with TRBJ2-7, with a possible D match to TRBD2 (6 bases). Germline V gene sequence: CDR1 SGHAT, CDR2 FQNNGV. This CDR3 region has 16 residues. V lost 1 base to trimming and J lost 2 bases, with 15 bases between them. CDR3 DNA sequence: TGTGCCAGCAGCTTAGCGTTGGCGGGACCCCCCTACGAGCAGTACTTC. Translated: CASSLALAGPPYEQYF.

In its sample, this clonotype was seen many times. In DNA, the CDR3 is TGTGCCAGCAGTACGCGGAATAGCGGGAGAGGCTCAGATACGCAGTATTTT. Amino acids: CASSTRNSGRGSDTQYF. This rearrangement joins TRBV27 to TRBJ2-3, with 9 bases aligning to TRBD2. This CDR3 region has 17 residues. The germline V gene encodes CDR1 MNHEY and CDR2 SMNVEV (reference sequence). V dropped 5 bases and J dropped 4; count of bases not matched to a gene: 13.

The sample holds many counts of this clonotype. The V call is TRBV7-8, the J call TRBJ1-4; TRBD1 might be the D (5 bases). Germline assignment: CDR1 SGHVS and CDR2 FQNEAQ. The CDR3 has 16 residues. The V end was cut by 4 bases, the J end by 5 bases, with 17 bases between. The CDR3 here is CASSSSRDFSNEKLFF. Here the CDR3 DNA reads TGTGCCAGCAGCTCATCCCGGGACTTTTCAAATGAAAAACTGTTTTTT. Full variable domain (rest looked up from reference TRBV7-8 and TRBJ1-4): GAGVSQSPRYKVAKRGQDVALRCDPISGHVSLFWYQQALGQGPEFLTYFQNEAQLDKSGLPSDRFFAERPEGSVSTLKIQRTQQEDSAVYLCASSSSRDFSNEKLFFGSGTQLSVL.

This clonotype was detected ten times or more. The chain combines TRBV21-1 with TRBJ2-4; the table calls TRBD1, which could not be checked here. TRBV21-1 is a recognized pseudogene. The CDR3 length is 18 residues. The CDR3 coding sequence is TGTGCCAGCAGCAAATCAGGGGACACCTTTTTAGCCAAAAACATTCAGTACTTC. It translates to CASSKSGDTFLAKNIQYF.

Only a few counts were recorded for this clonotype. The chain joins TRBV11-1 to TRBJ2-6; D remains ambiguous. Trimming shortened V by 3 bases and J by 0 bases, and 6 bases separated the two germline ends. CDR1 is SGHAT and CDR2 is FQDESV in the germline V gene (reference sequence). The CDR3 consists of 15 residues. The CDR3 DNA is TGTGCCAGCAGCTTTGTGGGCTCTGGGGCCAACGTCCTGACTTTC. It codes for CASSFVGSGANVLTF.

This clonotype was seen a few times. The rearrangement uses TRBV20-1 and TRBJ1-3; D unresolved. The V and J ends lost 1 base and 0 bases respectively, with 4 bases between them. Germline assignment: CDR1 DFQATT and CDR2 SNEGSKA (reference sequence). The CDR3 consists of 13 residues. The CDR3 sequence: CSARGPSGNTIYF. CDR3 nucleotide sequence: TGCAGTGCTAGAGGGCCCTCTGGAAACACCATATATTTT.

This clonotype was detected many times. V and J are TRBV12-3 or TRBV12-4 and TRBJ1-1; D might be TRBD1 (6 bases). CDR3 length: 16 amino acids. Trimming took 2 bases from V and 2 from J, leaving 15 bases between them. CDR3 residues: CASSLMVDSLNTEAFF. The CDR3 bases are TGTGCCAGCAGTTTAATGGTGGACAGTCTTAACACTGAAGCTTTCTTT.

The chain joins TRBV7-2 to TRBJ2-1; D gene uncertain. Germline V gene data show CDR1 as SGHTA and CDR2 as FQGNSA. The CDR3 consists of 16 residues. Trimming cost V 6 bases and J 0 bases, with 15 bases left between them. CDR3 coding DNA: TGTGCCAGCAGGTCAGGACGACCAAGCTCCTACAATGAGCAGTTCTTC. As protein: CASRSGRPSSYNEQFF.

This clonotype was counted many times. The V and J genes are TRBV5-1 and TRBJ1-1, with 8 bases that match TRBD1. This CDR3 spans 16 amino acids. V shed 4 bases and J 1 base; nucleotides not matched to a gene: 9. Germline CDR1 SGHRS, CDR2 YFSETQ. The CDR3 DNA is TGCGCCAGCAGCATTCTTGGGACAGGTACGAACACTGAAGCTTTCTTT. The encoded protein is CASSILGTGTNTEAFF.

This chain connects TRBV12-3 or TRBV12-4 to TRBJ1-2; TRBD1 is a possible D gene (5 bases). Deletions cut 7 bases from V and 4 bases from J, with 22 bases between. The CDR3 has 16 residues. The CDR3 loop reads CASNLPKTDLIYGYTF. CDR3 coding DNA: TGTGCCAGCAACCTACCCAAGACAGACCTCATCTATGGCTACACCTTC.